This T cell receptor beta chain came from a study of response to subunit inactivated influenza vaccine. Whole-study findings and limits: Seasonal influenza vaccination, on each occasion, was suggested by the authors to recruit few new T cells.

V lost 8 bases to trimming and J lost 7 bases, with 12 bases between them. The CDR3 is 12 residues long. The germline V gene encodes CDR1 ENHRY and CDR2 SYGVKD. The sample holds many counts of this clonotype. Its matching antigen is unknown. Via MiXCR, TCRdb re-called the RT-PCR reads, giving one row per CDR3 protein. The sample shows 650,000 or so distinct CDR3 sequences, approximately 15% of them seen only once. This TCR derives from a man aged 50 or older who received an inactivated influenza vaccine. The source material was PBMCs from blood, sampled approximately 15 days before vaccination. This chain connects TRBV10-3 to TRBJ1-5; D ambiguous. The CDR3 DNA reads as TGTGCCATCGGGCACCCCCGGCAGCCCCAGCATTTT. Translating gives CAIGHPRQPQHF.